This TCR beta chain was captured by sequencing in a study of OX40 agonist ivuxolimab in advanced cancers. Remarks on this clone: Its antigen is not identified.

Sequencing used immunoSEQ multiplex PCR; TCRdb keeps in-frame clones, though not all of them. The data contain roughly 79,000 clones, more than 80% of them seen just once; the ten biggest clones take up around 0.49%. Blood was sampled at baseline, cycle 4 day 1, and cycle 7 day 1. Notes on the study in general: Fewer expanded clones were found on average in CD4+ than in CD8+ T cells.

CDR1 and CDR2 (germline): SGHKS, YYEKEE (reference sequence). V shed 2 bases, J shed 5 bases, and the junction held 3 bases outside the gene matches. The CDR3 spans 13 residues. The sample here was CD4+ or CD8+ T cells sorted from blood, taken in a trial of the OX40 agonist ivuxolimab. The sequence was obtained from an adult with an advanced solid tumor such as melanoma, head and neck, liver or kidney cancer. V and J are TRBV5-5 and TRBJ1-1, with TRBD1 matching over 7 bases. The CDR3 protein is CASSLQGQTEAFF. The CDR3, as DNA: TGTGCCAGCAGCTTACAGGGGCAGACTGAAGCTTTCTTT.